This T cell receptor beta chain stems from a study of T cells in Graves' hyperthyroidism and ophthalmopathy. The CDR3 contains 13 residues. The V and J ends lost 7 bases and 0 bases respectively, with 13 bases between them. CDR1 is DFQATT and CDR2 is SNEGSKA in the germline V gene (reference sequence). The source material, RNA transcripts, was used to amplify TCR beta CDR3 regions. First-round RT-PCR with HTBI primers amplified the TCR CDR3 region. Using its own MiXCR run on the multiplex PCR reads, TCRdb lists one record per CDR3 protein. Of about 610,000 distinct CDR3 sequences in the sample, 40% to 55% are singletons; the top ten hold around 7.7%. Whole-study results and caveats: Most expanded thyroid clonotypes above 0.001 also appeared in blood.

This clonotype appeared many times. Its antigen is as yet unknown. Researchers barred patients who had uncontrolled infection, other autoimmune disease, pregnancy or lactation. The clonotype was recovered from a woman under 30 with Graves' hyperthyroidism. Sample: peripheral blood or thyroid tissue (not recorded which). The V gene is TRBV20-1, the J gene TRBJ2-7; maybe TRBD1 (5 bases). The CDR3 nucleotides read TGCAGTGGGGGCAGTCACTCCTCCTACGAGCAGTACTTC. As protein: CSGGSHSSYEQYF.